These T cell receptor beta chains were read from a single sample in a study of cytomegalovirus exposure and HLA in healthy donors. Assay: immunoSEQ multiplex PCR; the TCRdb copy retains only in-frame clones and omits some. The data hold about 160,000 clones, with over 60% observed a single time. Sequenced material: PBMCs. Every receptor here comes from a woman in her 30s in good health and CMV-seronegative. Each CDR3 is given with its conserved first and last residue. D genes are given only for firm matches. Clone sizes are given selectively: once, few, many, or a class where the clone is expanded.

j_gene: TRBJ1-2
v_gene: TRBV29-1
abundance: -
d_gene: TRBD1
CDR3aa: CSVERDRGDTF
CDR3nt: TGCAGCGTTGAAAGGGACAGGGGTGATACCTTC

j_gene: TRBJ2-7
v_gene: TRBV7-6
abundance: -
d_gene: TRBD2
CDR3aa: CASSSHPSRTSGSWGEVYEQYF
CDR3nt: TGTGCCAGCAGCTCTCACCCGAGCCGGACTAGCGGGAGTTGGGGTGAGGTCTACGAGCAGTACTTC

j_gene: TRBJ2-7
v_gene: TRBV19
abundance: -
d_gene: -
CDR3aa: CASSIRGGAEYEQYF
CDR3nt: TGTGCCAGTAGTATTCGAGGCGGGGCGGAGTACGAGCAGTACTTC

j_gene: TRBJ1-1
v_gene: TRBV18
abundance: -
d_gene: -
CDR3aa: CASSPGRDISMNTEAFF
CDR3nt: TGTGCCAGCTCACCCGGCAGGGACATCTCCATGAACACTGAAGCTTTCTTT

j_gene: TRBJ2-7
v_gene: TRBV9
abundance: -
d_gene: TRBD2
CDR3aa: CASSVASGGGEQYF
CDR3nt: TGTGCCAGCAGCGTAGCTAGCGGGGGGGGAGAGCAGTACTTC

j_gene: TRBJ2-7
v_gene: TRBV10-1
abundance: -
d_gene: -
CDR3aa: CAIKDYEQYF
CDR3nt: TGCGCCATCAAAGACTACGAGCAGTACTTC

j_gene: TRBJ1-1
v_gene: TRBV18
abundance: -
d_gene: -
CDR3aa: CASSPNGGEAFF
CDR3nt: TGTGCCAGCTCACCAAACGGGGGGGAAGCTTTCTTT

j_gene: TRBJ1-4
v_gene: TRBV27
abundance: -
d_gene: TRBD1
CDR3aa: CASSSSLSRDSNEKLFF
CDR3nt: TGTGCCAGCAGTAGTTCCCTGAGCCGGGACAGTAATGAAAAACTGTTTTTT

j_gene: TRBJ1-2
v_gene: TRBV4-3
abundance: -
d_gene: TRBD1
CDR3aa: CASGRQGGLNYGYPF
CDR3nt: TGCGCCAGCGGCAGACAGGGTGGCCTTAACTATGGCTACCCCTTC

j_gene: TRBJ2-1
v_gene: TRBV6-1
abundance: -
d_gene: -
CDR3aa: CASSVRQNYGNEQFF
CDR3nt: TGTGCCAGCAGTGTAAGACAGAATTACGGGAATGAGCAGTTCTTC

j_gene: TRBJ1-3
v_gene: TRBV10-3
abundance: few
d_gene: TRBD1
CDR3aa: CAISEGGQGIGNTIYF
CDR3nt: TGTGCCATCAGTGAGGGGGGACAGGGGATTGGAAACACCATATATTTT

j_gene: TRBJ1-2
v_gene: TRBV7-2
abundance: -
d_gene: -
CDR3aa: CASSLQGPNYGYTF
CDR3nt: TGTGCCAGCAGCTTACAGGGGCCGAACTATGGCTACACCTTC

j_gene: TRBJ1-2
v_gene: TRBV4-2
abundance: -
d_gene: -
CDR3aa: CASSQGRTIAYGYTF
CDR3nt: TGTGCCAGCAGCCAAGGCAGGACAATAGCATATGGCTACACCTTC

j_gene: TRBJ2-2
v_gene: TRBV7-8
abundance: -
d_gene: -
CDR3aa: CASSPFTGIAGELFF
CDR3nt: TGTGCCAGCAGCCCATTCACAGGGATAGCCGGGGAGCTGTTTTTT

j_gene: TRBJ2-4
v_gene: TRBV14
abundance: -
d_gene: -
CDR3aa: CASSQGSGRSPIAKNIQYF
CDR3nt: TGTGCCAGCAGCCAAGGTAGCGGCAGGTCGCCGATAGCCAAAAACATTCAGTACTTC

j_gene: TRBJ2-1
v_gene: TRBV2
abundance: -
d_gene: TRBD2
CDR3aa: CASSRAGTSGTSYNEQFF
CDR3nt: TGTGCCAGCAGCAGAGCCGGGACTAGCGGAACCTCCTACAATGAGCAGTTCTTC

j_gene: TRBJ2-7
v_gene: TRBV11-2
abundance: few
d_gene: TRBD1
CDR3aa: CASSRTGGIYEQYF
CDR3nt: TGTGCCAGCAGCAGAACAGGGGGCATCTACGAGCAGTACTTC

j_gene: TRBJ1-5
v_gene: TRBV7-2
abundance: -
d_gene: -
CDR3aa: CASSLQAGLGNQPQHF
CDR3nt: TGTGCCAGCAGCTTACAGGCAGGACTAGGCAATCAGCCCCAGCATTTT

j_gene: TRBJ1-1
v_gene: TRBV6-4
abundance: -
d_gene: -
CDR3aa: CASSLQANTEAFF
CDR3nt: TGTGCCAGCAGTTTACAGGCGAACACTGAAGCTTTCTTT

j_gene: TRBJ2-3
v_gene: TRBV19
abundance: -
d_gene: -
CDR3aa: CATRGLTYTQYF
CDR3nt: TGTGCCACCCGGGGACTCACATATACGCAGTATTTT

j_gene: TRBJ1-3
v_gene: TRBV7-9
abundance: -
d_gene: -
CDR3aa: CASALQGGNTIYF
CDR3nt: TGTGCCAGCGCACTACAGGGAGGAAACACCATATATTTT

j_gene: TRBJ2-7
v_gene: TRBV4-1
abundance: -
d_gene: -
CDR3aa: CASSQDQGLTYEQYF
CDR3nt: TGCGCCAGCAGCCAAGACCAGGGCCTAACCTACGAGCAGTACTTC

j_gene: TRBJ2-1
v_gene: TRBV7-9
abundance: -
d_gene: TRBD2
CDR3aa: CASSHTLREYNEQFF
CDR3nt: TGTGCCAGCAGCCATACGTTGCGGGAGTATAATGAGCAGTTCTTC

j_gene: TRBJ2-2
v_gene: TRBV6-1
abundance: -
d_gene: -
CDR3aa: CASSDTQGIGELFF
CDR3nt: TGTGCCAGCAGTGATACGCAGGGCATCGGGGAGCTGTTTTTT

j_gene: TRBJ2-1
v_gene: TRBV14
abundance: -
d_gene: -
CDR3aa: CASSQVAQGEQFF
CDR3nt: TGTGCCAGCAGCCAAGTAGCACAGGGTGAGCAGTTCTTC

j_gene: TRBJ2-5
v_gene: TRBV7-7
abundance: -
d_gene: TRBD1
CDR3aa: CASSFLDRGETQYF
CDR3nt: TGTGCCAGCAGCTTCTTGGACAGGGGAGAGACCCAGTACTTC

j_gene: TRBJ1-1
v_gene: TRBV27
abundance: once
d_gene: TRBD1
CDR3aa: CASSSYALRDSSDTEAFF
CDR3nt: TGTGCCAGCAGTTCGTACGCGCTCCGGGACAGTAGTGACACTGAAGCTTTCTTT

j_gene: TRBJ1-1
v_gene: TRBV10-3
abundance: -
d_gene: -
CDR3aa: CAISEASDLNTEAFF
CDR3nt: TGTGCCATCAGTGAGGCGTCAGACTTGAACACTGAAGCTTTCTTT

j_gene: TRBJ1-2
v_gene: TRBV5-4
abundance: once
d_gene: -
CDR3aa: CASSFQDRPNYGYTF
CDR3nt: TGTGCCAGCAGCTTCCAGGACAGACCTAACTATGGCTACACCTTC

j_gene: TRBJ2-4
v_gene: TRBV4-3
abundance: -
d_gene: TRBD2
CDR3aa: CASSQRWGGGAPKNIQYF
CDR3nt: TGCGCCAGCAGCCAGAGGTGGGGCGGGGGGGCCCCCAAAAACATTCAGTACTTC

j_gene: TRBJ1-2
v_gene: TRBV30
abundance: -
d_gene: -
CDR3aa: CAWSDRAESNYGYTF
CDR3nt: TGTGCCTGGAGTGACAGGGCTGAATCTAACTATGGCTACACCTTC

j_gene: TRBJ2-2
v_gene: TRBV19
abundance: -
d_gene: -
CDR3aa: CAGGRPDGAGELFF
CDR3nt: TGTGCAGGCGGGCGCCCGGATGGAGCCGGGGAGCTGTTTTTT

j_gene: TRBJ1-1
v_gene: TRBV4-1
abundance: -
d_gene: -
CDR3aa: CASSQGGEAFF
CDR3nt: TGCGCCAGCAGCCAAGGAGGCGAAGCTTTCTTT

j_gene: TRBJ2-5
v_gene: TRBV19
abundance: few
d_gene: TRBD1
CDR3aa: CASSASGTEAETQYF
CDR3nt: TGTGCCAGTAGCGCATCGGGGACAGAGGCGGAGACCCAGTACTTC

j_gene: TRBJ1-2
v_gene: TRBV5-4
abundance: -
d_gene: -
CDR3aa: CASSLQRVSYGYTF
CDR3nt: TGTGCCAGCAGCTTGCAACGGGTGAGCTATGGCTACACCTTC

j_gene: TRBJ1-3
v_gene: TRBV6-5
abundance: -
d_gene: -
CDR3aa: CASSYEGSGSGNTIYF
CDR3nt: TGTGCCAGCAGTTACGAGGGCTCGGGCTCTGGAAACACCATATATTTT

j_gene: TRBJ2-2
v_gene: TRBV5-1
abundance: -
d_gene: -
CDR3aa: CASSQGYAGELFF
CDR3nt: TGCGCCAGCAGTCAGGGTTATGCCGGGGAGCTGTTTTTT

j_gene: TRBJ2-7
v_gene: TRBV29-1
abundance: -
d_gene: TRBD2
CDR3aa: CSVERDGGGYEQYF
CDR3nt: TGCAGCGTTGAGAGAGATGGCGGGGGGTACGAGCAGTACTTC

j_gene: TRBJ1-3
v_gene: TRBV7-9
abundance: -
d_gene: TRBD1
CDR3aa: CASSQTRQGSGNTIYF
CDR3nt: TGTGCCAGCAGCCAAACCCGACAGGGCTCTGGAAACACCATATATTTT

j_gene: TRBJ1-5
v_gene: TRBV30
abundance: few
d_gene: -
CDR3aa: CAWSDSGLNQPQHF
CDR3nt: TGTGCCTGGAGTGATTCAGGTCTCAATCAGCCCCAGCATTTT

j_gene: TRBJ2-2
v_gene: TRBV14
abundance: -
d_gene: -
CDR3aa: CASSQDLGLQDTGELFF
CDR3nt: TGTGCCAGCAGCCAAGATCTAGGACTGCAGGACACCGGGGAGCTGTTTTTT

j_gene: TRBJ1-5
v_gene: TRBV2
abundance: few
d_gene: TRBD1
CDR3aa: CASRRGPGQPQHF
CDR3nt: TGTGCCAGCAGAAGGGGGCCAGGCCAGCCCCAGCATTTT

j_gene: TRBJ2-2
v_gene: TRBV18
abundance: -
d_gene: TRBD2
CDR3aa: CASSPIAGGTGELFF
CDR3nt: TGTGCCAGCTCACCGATAGCGGGAGGCACCGGGGAGCTGTTTTTT

j_gene: TRBJ2-1
v_gene: TRBV30
abundance: -
d_gene: -
CDR3aa: CAWSISFLQFF
CDR3nt: TGTGCCTGGAGTATTTCGTTTCTCCAGTTCTTC

j_gene: TRBJ1-1
v_gene: TRBV5-6
abundance: -
d_gene: -
CDR3aa: CASSYGRGTEAFF
CDR3nt: TGTGCCAGCAGTTATGGAAGAGGCACTGAAGCTTTCTTT

j_gene: TRBJ1-4
v_gene: TRBV5-6
abundance: few
d_gene: -
CDR3aa: CASSKAGKLFF
CDR3nt: TGTGCCAGCAGCAAAGCGGGAAAACTGTTTTTT

j_gene: TRBJ2-1
v_gene: TRBV11-1
abundance: -
d_gene: -
CDR3aa: CASSPPRFGRSDEQFF
CDR3nt: TGTGCCAGCAGCCCACCAAGGTTCGGGAGAAGCGATGAGCAGTTCTTC

j_gene: TRBJ2-6
v_gene: TRBV28
abundance: -
d_gene: -
CDR3aa: CASKPRESGANVLTF
CDR3nt: TGTGCCAGCAAACCGAGGGAATCTGGGGCCAACGTCCTGACTTTC

j_gene: TRBJ2-2
v_gene: TRBV7-9
abundance: -
d_gene: -
CDR3aa: CASGRGMNTGELFF
CDR3nt: TGTGCCAGCGGCCGAGGGATGAACACCGGGGAGCTGTTTTTT

j_gene: TRBJ2-1
v_gene: TRBV5-4
abundance: -
d_gene: -
CDR3aa: CASSLVGPEDEQFF
CDR3nt: TGTGCCAGCAGCTTGGTAGGACCGGAGGATGAGCAGTTCTTC

j_gene: TRBJ1-2
v_gene: TRBV10-3
abundance: -
d_gene: -
CDR3aa: CAISESTEGAAHNYGYTF
CDR3nt: TGTGCCATCAGTGAGTCGACCGAGGGCGCGGCCCATAACTATGGCTACACCTTC

j_gene: TRBJ2-5
v_gene: TRBV18
abundance: -
d_gene: -
CDR3aa: CASSPHTSGETQYF
CDR3nt: TGTGCCAGCTCACCACACACTTCGGGAGAGACCCAGTACTTC

j_gene: TRBJ1-2
v_gene: TRBV4-3
abundance: -
d_gene: TRBD1
CDR3aa: CASSQRTGTGSFYGYTF
CDR3nt: TGCGCCAGCAGCCAAAGGACCGGGACAGGGAGTTTCTATGGCTACACCTTC

j_gene: TRBJ2-3
v_gene: TRBV25-1
abundance: -
d_gene: -
CDR3aa: CASALGARHTDTQYF
CDR3nt: TGTGCCAGCGCTCTTGGGGCTAGGCACACAGATACGCAGTATTTT